The sequence of this T cell receptor (beta chain) was determined in a study of blood T cell repertoires in COVID-19. TCRdb's copy holds only in-frame clones and misses some; the assay was immunoSEQ multiplex PCR. The sample comprises some 240,000 clones, about nine tenths of which are singletons, and 5.5% to 8% rests with the top ten. Germline lookup yields CDR1 SGHRS and CDR2 YFSETQ. Deletions cut 2 bases from V and 1 base from J, with 10 bases between. The CDR3 loop spans 15 amino acids. The sample consisted of peripheral blood. V gene TRBV5-1 combines with J gene TRBJ1-5; D is ambiguous. The TCR sequence derives from a man aged 60 to 75 who had recovered from COVID-19. CDR3 coding DNA: TGCGCCAGCAGCTTTTCGGCAGGAAGCAATCAGCCCCAGCATTTT. It codes for CASSFSAGSNQPQHF.